This paragraph covers one T cell receptor (beta chain) sequence. Its antigen is not identified. No infections or other immune events were documented during collection. TCRdb's table, derived via immunoSEQ multiplex PCR, lists solely in-frame clones and lacks some. The sample has over 100,000 clones, roughly 90% seen once. The data are from a study of identifying expanded T cells in peripheral blood. General study results and limits: Variance in clone template counts between roughly two-week samples significantly increased with total template count across all healthy donors. About 1.2 clones differed between technical replicates, versus approximately 16 and 20 over time.

Germline CDR1 and CDR2: MNHEY and SMNVEV (reference sequence). V was cut by 5 bases and J by 3 bases, with 11 bases left in between. This CDR3 is 14 amino acids long. The material sequenced was blood. The clonotype comes from a person aged 18 to 75 in good health. The chain employs TRBV27 and TRBJ1-3; D is unresolved. The CDR3: CASSLMGYGNTIYF. The CDR3 bases are TGTGCCAGCAGTCTTATGGGTTATGGAAACACCATATATTTT.